The 17 T cell receptor beta chains given below trace back to one sample, sequenced in a study of T cell changes during pregnancy in multiple sclerosis. TCRdb's table, derived via immunoSEQ multiplex PCR, lists solely in-frame clones and lacks some. The profile shows some 74,000 clones, just under 95% of them singletons. Sequencing used peripheral blood, obtained after pregnancy. These receptors were obtained from a female donor in good health, enrolled as a control in a pregnancy study.

The V gene is TRBV5-1, the J gene TRBJ1-6; 12 nucleotides match TRBD1. Germline trimming cut 4 bases from V and 8 bases from J; bases unmatched to any gene: 7. Germline CDR1 reads SGHRS; CDR2 reads YFSETQ. The CDR3 contains 16 residues. CDR3: CASSPGQGALYSPLHF. The CDR3 DNA reads as TGCGCCAGCAGCCCGGGACAGGGGGCACTCTATTCACCCCTCCACTTT.

This sequence joins TRBV7-8 and TRBJ2-7; 9 bases match TRBD1. V gave up 4 bases and J gave up 3 bases; unmatched junction bases: 4. The CDR3 is made up of 14 amino acids. CDR1 and CDR2 (germline): SGHVS, FQNEAQ. The CDR3 DNA sequence: TGTGCCAGCAGCTCCGGGACAGGGTTCTACGAGCAGTACTTC. This gives the protein CASSSGTGFYEQYF.

CDR3 amino acids: CASISGAEETQYF. In DNA, the CDR3 is TGTGCCAGCATAAGCGGGGCTGAAGAGACCCAGTACTTC. The chain employs TRBV7-9 and TRBJ2-5, with 7 nucleotides matching TRBD2. Germline lookup yields CDR1 SEHNR and CDR2 FQNEAQ (reference sequence). CDR3 length equals 13 residues. Germline trimming cut 7 bases from V and 3 bases from J; bases unmatched to any gene: 5.

The chain carries TRBV4-1 and TRBJ1-2, with 7 nucleotides matching TRBD1. The CDR3 extends over 15 amino acids. With V trimmed by 3 bases and J by 0 bases, 4 bases remained unmatched. The germline V gene has CDR1 MGHRA and CDR2 YSYEKL. This CDR3 is CASSQTGTSNYGYTF. CDR3 sequence (DNA): TGCGCCAGCAGCCAGACAGGGACATCTAACTATGGCTACACCTTC.

The chain couples TRBV2 to TRBJ1-2, with 9 nucleotides matching TRBD1. Germline CDR1 SNHLY, CDR2 FYNNEI. Trimming removed 6 bases from V and 4 bases from J; junction bases left unmatched: 9. The CDR3 is made up of 15 amino acids. This chain's CDR3 is CASRRQGVTGYGYTF. CDR3 in DNA: TGTGCCAGCAGACGACAGGGGGTAACCGGCTATGGCTACACCTTC.

The chain is built from TRBV18 and TRBJ1-1; D is unresolved. The germline V gene has CDR1 KGHSH and CDR2 LQKENI. CDR3 length: 13 residues. V was clipped by 5 bases and J by 1 base, with 8 bases between them. CDR3 in amino acids: CASSSEGNTEAFF. In DNA, the CDR3 is TGTGCCAGCTCATCCGAGGGGAACACTGAAGCTTTCTTT. The full variable domain, rest sourced from reference TRBV18 and TRBJ1-1, is NAGVMQNPRHLVRRRGQEARLRCSPMKGHSHVYWYRQLPEEGLKFMVYLQKENIIDESGMPKERFSAEFPKEGPSILRIQQVVRGDSAAYFCASSSEGNTEAFFGQGTRLTVV.

The chain employs TRBV19 and TRBJ1-1; 8 nucleotides line up with TRBD1. The germline CDR1 and CDR2 sequences are LNHDA and SQIVND (reference sequence). This CDR3 has 15 residues. The ends lost 6 bases at V and 1 base at J; junction bases unmatched: 7. The chain's CDR3 is CASSRQGITNTEAFF. DNA of the CDR3: TGTGCCAGTAGCCGACAGGGGATAACGAACACTGAAGCTTTCTTT.

The genes are TRBV6-1 and TRBJ2-7; 7 bases align to TRBD1. Trimming took 1 base from V and 3 from J; bases not matched to a gene: 6. The CDR3 has 15 residues. Germline lookup yields CDR1 MNHNS and CDR2 SASEGT. CDR3 DNA: TGTGCCAGCAGTGAAGGGGACAGTTCGATCTACGAGCAGTACTTC. The encoded protein is CASSEGDSSIYEQYF.

The chain recombines TRBV11-2 with TRBJ2-1, with 9 bases identical to TRBD2. This CDR3 is built from 14 residues. J gave up 9 bases and V 3 bases, and 6 bases lay outside the gene matches. CDR1 is SGHAT, CDR2 FQNNGV, per germline. The CDR3 loop reads CASSLVAGEGEQFF. Here the CDR3 DNA reads TGTGCCAGCAGCTTGGTAGCGGGAGAGGGTGAGCAGTTCTTC.

This clone was seen more than once but under ten times. This chain links TRBV5-6 with TRBJ2-3; 8 bases align to TRBD2. Germline values: CDR1 SGHDT, CDR2 YYEEEE. This CDR3 is built from 15 residues. Trimming cost V 2 bases and J 5 bases; bases outside gene matches: 7. The CDR3 spells CASSFAGGQVDTQYF. The CDR3 bases are TGTGCCAGCAGCTTCGCGGGGGGCCAGGTAGATACGCAGTATTTT.

V is TRBV4-1 and J is TRBJ2-7, with 13 bases that match TRBD2. CDR3 length equals 16 residues. V lost 1 base, J lost 7 bases, and 7 bases stayed unmatched. Germline-derived CDR1 and CDR2 are MGHRA and YSYEKL. The CDR3 DNA sequence: TGCGCCAGCAGCCAAGGGACTAGCGGGGGATTGTGGGAGCAGTACTTC. This translates into CASSQGTSGGLWEQYF.

Of note for this clone: A far larger clone is off by one base, so a read error is likely. J is TRBJ2-1 and V is TRBV6-4; the match to TRBD2 covers 11 bases. J gave up 8 bases and V 0 bases, and 3 bases lay outside the gene matches. The germline CDR1 and CDR2 sequences are MRHNA and SNTAGT. CDR3 length equals 15 residues. CDR3 sequence (DNA): TGTGCCAGCAGTGACTCTAGCGGGGGGGCCCATGAGCAGTTCTTC. Its protein product is CASSDSSGGAHEQFF.

V is TRBV4-1 and J is TRBJ2-4; TRBD1 matches at 9 bases. The CDR3 is made up of 13 amino acids. Per germline, CDR1 MGHRA and CDR2 YSYEKL. Unmatched junction bases numbered 9, after V lost 3 bases and J lost 15 bases. CDR3 protein: CASSQHRGQGGYF. Here the CDR3 DNA reads TGCGCCAGCAGCCAGCACAGGGGACAGGGAGGGTACTTC.

The CDR3 sequence is CASSDNGRNNEQFF. CDR3 in DNA: TGTGCCAGCAGTGACAACGGGAGAAATAATGAGCAGTTCTTC. The chain joins TRBV6-4 to TRBJ2-1; maybe TRBD2 (6 bases). Trimming left V 2 bases short and J 7 bases short, with 12 bases between. The CDR3 runs 14 residues. Germline V lookup: CDR1 MRHNA, CDR2 SNTAGT.

The rearrangement links TRBV29-1 to TRBJ1-6; 10 bases line up with TRBD1. The CDR3 spans 15 residues. Germline-derived CDR1 and CDR2 are SQVTM and ANQGSEA. J was trimmed by 9 bases and V by 2 bases; bases with no gene match: 7. CDR3 sequence (DNA): TGCAGCGTTGAAAGTTCCGGGACAGGGGTTTCACCCCTCCACTTT. Its protein product is CSVESSGTGVSPLHF.

The chain has TRBV29-1 and TRBJ2-1; perhaps TRBD1 as D (6 bases). The V end was cut by 0 bases, the J end by 8 bases, with 17 bases between. The CDR3 is made up of 15 amino acids. Looked up from germline, CDR1 is SQVTM and CDR2 is ANQGSEA. CDR3 sequence (DNA): TGCAGCGTTGAAGAAACAAACAGGGTGATAGATGAGCAGTTCTTC. As protein: CSVEETNRVIDEQFF.

Concerning this clone: The junction departs from germline at one end; a sequencing error may be responsible. V is TRBV19 and J is TRBJ2-1; D is perhaps TRBD2 (6 bases). This CDR3 is built from 14 residues. In germline, CDR1 is LNHDA, CDR2 SQIVND (reference sequence). CDR3 residues: CASSTSVSHNEQFF. In nucleotides, the CDR3 is TGTGCCAGTAGTACTAGCGTCTCCCACAATGAGCAGTTCTTC.